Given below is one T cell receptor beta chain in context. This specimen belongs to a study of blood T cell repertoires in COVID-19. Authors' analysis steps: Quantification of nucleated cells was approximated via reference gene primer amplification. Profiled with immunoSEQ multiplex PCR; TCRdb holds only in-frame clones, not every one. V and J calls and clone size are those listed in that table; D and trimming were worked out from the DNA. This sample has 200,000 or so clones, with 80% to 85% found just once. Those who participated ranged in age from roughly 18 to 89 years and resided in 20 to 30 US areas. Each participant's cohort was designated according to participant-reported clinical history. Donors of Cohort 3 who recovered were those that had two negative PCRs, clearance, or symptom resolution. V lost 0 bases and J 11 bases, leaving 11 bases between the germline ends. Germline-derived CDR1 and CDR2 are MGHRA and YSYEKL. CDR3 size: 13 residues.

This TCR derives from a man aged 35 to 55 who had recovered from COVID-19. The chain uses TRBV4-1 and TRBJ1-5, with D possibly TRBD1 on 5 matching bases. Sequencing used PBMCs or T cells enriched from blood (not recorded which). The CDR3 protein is CASSQDGAGAQHF. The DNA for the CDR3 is TGCGCCAGCAGCCAAGATGGGGCGGGGGCCCAGCATTTT.